Given below is one T cell receptor beta chain in context. Its antigen is still unknown. This specimen comes from a study of T cell responses to AZD1222 COVID-19 vaccine. CDR3 length equals 17 residues. In germline, CDR1 is SGHDT, CDR2 YYEEEE. V lost 4 bases and J lost 0, with 18 bases in between. Using immunoSEQ multiplex PCR, the repertoire was profiled, and TCRdb retains in-frame clones only, with some absent. In the table there are 200,000 or so clones, almost 95% of which are singletons. The study, taken as a whole, reports: The reported proportion of spike-specific TCRs targeting unmutated variant regions was nearly half. A rise in Spike-specific TCR breadth and depth followed two AZD1222 doses. Seropositivity was recorded at baseline in only five to seven AZD1222 recipients. Sampled repertoires all dated from after the peak T cell response.

This chain uses TRBV5-6 with TRBJ2-3; the D gene is possibly TRBD1 (6 bases). The sequence was obtained from an adult in good health. Source: peripheral blood, taken on day 0 of AZD1222 vaccination. The CDR3, as DNA: TGTGCCAGCAGCACACGTGGGGGCAGATCTAGCACAGATACGCAGTATTTT. Translated: CASSTRGGRSSTDTQYF.